Below are 32 T cell receptor beta chains sequenced from a single sample in a study of blood T cell repertoires in COVID-19. The assay was immunoSEQ multiplex PCR, and TCRdb's table has in-frame clones only and misses some. This table has 250,000 or so clones, roughly nine tenths appearing once. The sample consisted of peripheral blood. These receptors originate from a man in his fifties or sixties with acute or convalescent COVID-19.

The chain joins TRBV6-2 or TRBV6-3 to TRBJ2-2, with TRBD2 identical over 7 bases. Germline assignment: CDR1 MNHEY and CDR2 SVGEGT. With 5 bases clipped from V and 8 bases from J, the junction kept 11 bases outside the gene matches. The CDR3 is made up of 15 amino acids. CDR3 residues: CASSDLTSLGGELFF. The CDR3 nucleotides are TGTGCCAGCAGTGACCTGACTAGCTTGGGGGGGGAGCTGTTTTTT.

The chain links TRBV11-1 to TRBJ2-2, with TRBD1 matching over 12 bases. CDR1 and CDR2 (germline): SGHAT, FQDESV (reference sequence). This CDR3 has 16 residues. V was pared by 4 bases and J by 7 bases, with 7 bases of the junction left unmatched. The CDR3 spells CASSSRGTGGYGELFF. CDR3 DNA: TGTGCCAGCAGCTCCAGGGGGACAGGGGGCTACGGGGAGCTGTTTTTT.

The chain uses TRBV12-3 or TRBV12-4 and TRBJ1-1; maybe TRBD1 (5 bases). Trimming removed 6 bases from V and 4 bases from J, with 12 bases in between. This CDR3 is 13 amino acids long. CDR3 amino acids: CASRWGVGTEAFF. The CDR3 DNA is TGTGCCAGCAGATGGGGGGTGGGCACTGAAGCTTTCTTT.

This clone has more than one count but fewer than ten. The rearrangement links TRBV2 to TRBJ2-7; 10 nucleotides line up with TRBD2. Germline V CDR1 and CDR2: SNHLY, FYNNEI. This CDR3 comprises 16 residues. The junction had 5 bases not matched to a gene; V was cut back by 3 bases and J by 0 bases. The chain's CDR3 is CASSDLGLALSYEQYF. The DNA for the CDR3 is TGTGCCAGCAGTGATTTGGGACTAGCGCTCTCCTACGAGCAGTACTTC.

Only one count was recorded for this clone. The chain joins TRBV10-3 to TRBJ2-7; 7 bases line up with TRBD2. CDR1 is ENHRY, CDR2 SYGVKD, per germline. The CDR3 has 13 amino acids. The junction had 10 bases not matched to a gene; V was cut back by 11 bases and J by 3 bases. The CDR3 coding sequence is TGTGCCGGGGGGGAGGGAGCTTTCTACGAGCAGTACTTC. It is translated as CAGGEGAFYEQYF.

The chain combines TRBV29-1 with TRBJ2-5; 10 bases line up with TRBD2. This CDR3 comprises 16 residues. V lost 7 bases to trimming and J lost 4 bases; unmatched junction nucleotides: 15. Germline values: CDR1 SQVTM, CDR2 ANQGSEA. The CDR3 is CSGGASGRAGGETQYF. The DNA of the CDR3 is TGCAGCGGAGGGGCTAGCGGGAGAGCGGGCGGAGAGACCCAGTACTTC.

V usage is TRBV12-3 or TRBV12-4 and J usage is TRBJ2-1; possibly TRBD2 for D (6 bases). This CDR3 comprises 13 residues. The germline V and J ends were trimmed by 3 bases and 8 bases, with 11 bases remaining between them. Here the CDR3 DNA reads TGTGCCAGCAGTTTCGGAGGGTACGATGAGCAGTTCTTC. It translates to CASSFGGYDEQFF.

This chain links TRBV27 with TRBJ2-7; D not certain. CDR3 length: 15 amino acids. Trimming stripped 5 bases from V and 4 bases from J, with 18 bases between. Germline values: CDR1 MNHEY, CDR2 SMNVEV (reference sequence). The CDR3 region has the DNA TGTGCCAGCAGTCTAAATCCGACTGGAGATTACGAGCAGTACTTC. It specifies CASSLNPTGDYEQYF.

The chain couples TRBV3-1 (or the pseudogene TRBV3-2) to TRBJ1-1, with D uncertain. V dropped 0 bases and J dropped 4 bases, with 9 bases sitting between them. The CDR3 runs 14 residues. Germline-derived CDR1 and CDR2 are LGHDT and YNNKEL (reference sequence). DNA for the CDR3: TGTGCCAGCAGCCAAGATCCGGGGTCCACTGAAGCTTTCTTT. Residues: CASSQDPGSTEAFF.

The V call is TRBV28, the J call TRBJ1-2; D perhaps matches TRBD1 (6 bases). V dropped 11 bases and J dropped 8 bases, with 12 bases sitting between them. The CDR3 runs to 10 residues. Germline assignment: CDR1 MDHEN and CDR2 SYDVKM. In DNA, the CDR3 is TGTGCCGTTCAGGGGTTCGGCTACACCTTC. Its translation is CAVQGFGYTF.

V and J are TRBV10-3 and TRBJ1-1; maybe TRBD1 (6 bases). This CDR3 is built from 14 residues. V gave up 7 bases and J gave up 1 base, with 13 bases separating them. The germline V gene encodes CDR1 ENHRY and CDR2 SYGVKD. CDR3 nucleotides: TGTGCCATCACCCGTGACAGGTCGAACACTGAAGCTTTCTTT. Encoded protein: CAITRDRSNTEAFF.

This chain connects TRBV10-3 to TRBJ2-3, with a weak D call TRBD1 (5 bases). The V gene's germline CDR1 is ENHRY and CDR2 SYGVKD. CDR3 length: 14 amino acids. V dropped 6 bases and J dropped 8 bases, with 18 bases sitting between them. This CDR3 is CAIRRSTGPSTQYF. The CDR3 DNA reads TGTGCCATCAGGCGGTCCACAGGCCCCTCTACGCAGTATTTT.

This chain joins TRBV3-1 (or the pseudogene TRBV3-2) and TRBJ2-5, with no clear D. CDR1 is LGHDT and CDR2 is YNNKEL in the germline V gene (reference sequence). The V gene lost 2 bases and the J gene lost 5 bases, with 9 bases spanning the gap. CDR3 length equals 13 residues. CDR3: CASSQMRSETQYF. In DNA, the CDR3 is TGTGCCAGCAGCCAAATGAGGAGCGAGACCCAGTACTTC.

The chain recombines TRBV18 with TRBJ1-1; D remains ambiguous. This CDR3 has 14 residues. Trimming pared 0 bases from V and 1 base from J, leaving 6 bases between. CDR1 KGHSH and CDR2 LQKENI come from the germline V gene. The CDR3 sequence is CASSPPAGNTEAFF. The CDR3, as DNA: TGTGCCAGCTCACCACCCGCAGGGAACACTGAAGCTTTCTTT.

This clone was seen only a few times. This chain links TRBV6-5 with TRBJ1-2, with TRBD1 identical over 7 bases. With V trimmed by 4 bases and J by 0 bases, 2 bases remained unmatched. The V gene's germline CDR1 is MNHEY and CDR2 SVGAGI. This CDR3 is 14 amino acids long. CDR3 loop: CASSSGTANYGYTF. CDR3 bases: TGTGCCAGCAGTTCCGGGACAGCTAACTATGGCTACACCTTC.

This sequence joins TRBV7-3 and TRBJ1-1; a weak D match, TRBD1 (5 bases). The CDR3 totals 13 residues. The germline gives CDR1 SGHTA, CDR2 FQGTGA. The V end was cut by 2 bases, the J end by 1 base, with 5 bases between. CDR3 sequence (DNA): TGTGCCAGCAGCTTAGGGGCGAACACTGAAGCTTTCTTT. It codes for CASSLGANTEAFF.

This clone was detected only a few times. V usage is TRBV11-3 and J usage is TRBJ2-3, with D perhaps TRBD1 (5 bases). The CDR3 is 16 amino acids. Per the germline V gene, CDR1 is SGHNT and CDR2 is YENEEA. Trimming cost V 3 bases and J 1 base, with 14 bases left between them. CDR3 residues: CASSLNSDTGTDTQYF. In nucleotides, the CDR3 is TGTGCCAGCAGCTTGAATTCGGACACCGGCACAGATACGCAGTATTTT.

V gene TRBV18 combines with J gene TRBJ1-1; D uncertain. The ends were cut back, 3 bases at V and 3 bases at J, with 8 bases in the middle. The CDR3 contains 13 residues. The germline gives CDR1 KGHSH, CDR2 LQKENI. CDR3 loop: CASSPQQYTEAFF. CDR3 coding DNA: TGTGCCAGCTCACCTCAACAATACACTGAAGCTTTCTTT.

This chain joins TRBV29-1 and TRBJ2-7; 12 bases are a match to TRBD2. V was pared by 7 bases and J by 4 bases, with 5 bases of the junction left unmatched. Germline values: CDR1 SQVTM, CDR2 ANQGSEA. This CDR3 has 13 amino acids. CDR3 residues: CSGLTSGRYEQYF. In nucleotides, the CDR3 is TGCAGCGGACTCACTAGCGGGAGGTACGAGCAGTACTTC.

CDR3 nucleotide sequence: TGTGCCAGCAGGCTATCAGGGGCAACTAATGAAAAACTGTTTTTT. Its translation: CASRLSGATNEKLFF. J is TRBJ1-4 and V is TRBV6-5, with a tentative D call TRBD1 (6 bases). The germline V gene encodes CDR1 MNHEY and CDR2 SVGAGI. The CDR3 length is 15 residues. The ends were cut back, 6 bases at V and 0 bases at J, with 11 bases in the middle.

The chain joins TRBV28 to TRBJ1-2; D unclear. V was trimmed by 6 bases and J by 2 bases, leaving 13 bases between them. The CDR3 spans 14 residues. Germline lookup yields CDR1 MDHEN and CDR2 SYDVKM. As DNA, the CDR3 is TGTGCCAGCAGCCTCAGGAATTTCAACTATGGCTACACCTTC. Translating gives CASSLRNFNYGYTF.

CDR3 region: CASSQNRELSNQPQHF. CDR3 DNA sequence: TGCGCCAGCAGCCAAAACAGGGAGCTTAGCAATCAGCCCCAGCATTTT. This sequence joins TRBV4-3 and TRBJ1-5; possibly TRBD1 for D (6 bases). This CDR3 comprises 16 residues. Germline CDR1 and CDR2: LGHNA and YSLEER. Deletions cut 2 bases from V and 0 bases from J, with 11 bases between.

The V call is TRBV7-2, the J call TRBJ1-5, with no clear D. Trimming removed 5 bases at V and 4 bases at J, with 9 bases between. Per the germline V gene, CDR1 is SGHTA and CDR2 is FQGNSA. The CDR3 has 13 amino acids. The CDR3 DNA sequence: TGTGCCAGCAGCACCGGAGCTAATCAGCCCCAGCATTTT. It is translated as CASSTGANQPQHF.

The CDR3 DNA reads as TGTGCCAGCAGGGGGACAGGGGTCACAGATACGCAGTATTTT. Translation gives CASRGTGVTDTQYF. The chain is built from TRBV6-5 and TRBJ2-3, with 10 bases lining up with TRBD1. Germline V gene lookup returns CDR1 MNHEY and CDR2 SVGAGI. J lost 2 bases, V lost 6 bases, and 2 bases had no gene match. CDR3 length equals 14 residues.

The chain uses TRBV4-1 and TRBJ2-7, with 9 bases identical to TRBD1. This CDR3 has 18 amino acids. Losses at the gene ends were 4 bases for V and 4 bases for J; bases not matched to a gene: 17. The germline CDR1 and CDR2 sequences are MGHRA and YSYEKL. Written as DNA, the CDR3 is TGCGCCAGCAGCCGACAAGTCGGACAGGGGCGTAGTGGGTACGAGCAGTACTTC. This sequence encodes CASSRQVGQGRSGYEQYF.

The rearrangement joins TRBV27 to TRBJ1-5; TRBD1 might be the D (6 bases). V was pared by 7 bases and J by 4 bases, with 11 bases between. The CDR3 sequence is 13 residues long. Per germline, CDR1 MNHEY and CDR2 SMNVEV (reference sequence). The CDR3 coding sequence is TGTGCCAGCACGAACAGGGAGAATCAGCCCCAGCATTTT. Amino acid sequence: CASTNRENQPQHF.

The chain recombines TRBV5-4 with TRBJ2-7, with D perhaps TRBD1 (5 bases). The CDR3 has 14 residues. The V gene's germline CDR1 is SGHNT and CDR2 YYREEE (reference sequence). With 0 bases removed from V and 5 bases from J, the gap between germline ends came to 12 bases. CDR3 DNA: TGTGCCAGCAGCTTGGCTGGCAGGGCCCACGAGCAGTACTTC. Its translation: CASSLAGRAHEQYF.

This sequence joins TRBV12-5 and TRBJ1-5; weak D call: TRBD1 (5 bases). V was shortened by 4 bases and J by 7 bases, with 14 bases between the two germline ends. CDR3 length: 14 residues. The germline gives CDR1 LGHNT, CDR2 FRNRAP. The CDR3 loop is CASGSLGGTQPQHF. The CDR3 nucleotides read TGTGCTAGTGGTTCCCTAGGCGGGACCCAGCCCCAGCATTTT.

The genes are TRBV20-1 and TRBJ2-5; D is unresolved. This CDR3 region has 16 residues. The germline V gene has CDR1 DFQATT and CDR2 SNEGSKA (reference sequence). Trimming took off 3 bases at V and 1 base at J, with 18 bases between the two ends. CDR3 coding DNA: TGCAGTGCTAGTTCCGCGTTTAGCCCGGTCCAAGAGACCCAGTACTTC. It translates to CSASSAFSPVQETQYF.

The gene calls are TRBV2 and TRBJ2-7; possible D gene TRBD1, 7 bases. From germline, CDR1 is SNHLY and CDR2 FYNNEI. CDR3 length: 15 residues. Trimming left V 1 base short and J 6 bases short, with 16 bases between. CDR3 DNA: TGTGCCAGCAGTGAAGTCAGGGGGGCGAGTATCGAGCAGTACTTC. It translates to CASSEVRGASIEQYF.

The chain links TRBV11-2 to TRBJ1-4; 9 nucleotides agree with TRBD1. This CDR3 has 14 residues. Losses at the gene ends were 5 bases for V and 7 bases for J; bases not matched to a gene: 5. Per the germline V gene, CDR1 is SGHAT and CDR2 is FQNNGV. CDR3 in amino acids: CASSPGTGREKLFF. CDR3 bases: TGTGCCAGCAGCCCTGGGACAGGGCGTGAAAAACTGTTTTTT.

The chain employs TRBV5-1 and TRBJ1-6; 7 bases agree with TRBD1. CDR3 length: 17 amino acids. Germline CDR1 SGHRS, CDR2 YFSETQ. The trim removed 0 bases at V and 1 base at J, leaving 4 bases unmatched. The CDR3 nucleotides read TGCGCCAGCAGCTTGGAAACAGGGGATTCCTATAATTCACCCCTCCACTTT. This sequence encodes CASSLETGDSYNSPLHF.